This T cell receptor (beta chain) appears in the sequencing data of a study of cytomegalovirus exposure and HLA in healthy donors. Broader study findings: Within the data, a cluster of highly shared sequence variants was likely a sequencing artifact. The study put under 200 TCR beta chains on its list as cytomegalovirus-associated. As immune exposure information, only CMV serostatus was available.

CDR3 length: 14 residues. Germline CDR1 reads SGHTA; CDR2 reads FQGNSA. The V end was cut by 0 bases, the J end by 5 bases, with 8 bases between. PCR primers comprised 60 Vbeta and 13 Jbeta primers. Profiling relied on immunoSEQ multiplex PCR, and the TCRdb table lists in-frame clones only, not all of them. The sample carries 100,000 to 150,000 clones, approximately 80% recorded once. A word on this clone: Its cognate antigen is unknown.

This TCR was recovered from a woman aged 40 to 50 in good health and CMV-seropositive. This chain connects TRBV7-2 to TRBJ1-3, with D unclear. The sample taken for sequencing was PBMCs. The CDR3 region has the DNA TGTGCCAGCAGCTTAGCGAACAGCAGAAACACCATATATTTT. Translating it yields CASSLANSRNTIYF.